A single sample gave rise to the 4 T cell receptor beta chains below, sequenced in a study of blood T cells in healthy people across ages (dated by TCRdb to the mid-2010s). Receptor amplification or capture employed 5' RACE. For sequencing, an Illumina HiSeq 2500 was employed. A second PCR of about 7 to 12 cycles was run with a J-beta primer mix and a sample-barcoded 5' primer. The raw public reads went through TCRdb reprocessing: fastp at Q25, MiXCR clone calling, in-frame beta chains kept. Rows with one shared CDR3 protein collapse into an entry with the most common genes and DNA. Recorded for this sample are about 1.4 million distinct CDR3 sequences; approximately 60% of them occurred a single time. About 6.7% of the sample rests with the top ten. Source material: blood. These receptor sequences come from a young man in good health.

To note about this clonotype: The final CDR3 position lacks the conserved phenylalanine or tryptophan, pointing to a likely read error. The genes are TRBV12-5 and TRBJ2-7, with TRBD1 matching over 9 bases. J gave up 2 bases and V 0 bases, and 8 bases lay outside the gene matches. Germline CDR1 reads LGHNT; CDR2 reads FRNRAP. The CDR3 is 17 amino acids. This CDR3 reads CASGLVSDRGRTYEQYL. DNA of the CDR3: TGTGCTAGTGGTTTGGTATCGGACAGGGGCCGTACCTACGAGCAGTACCTC.

The chain joins TRBV24-1 to TRBJ2-1; D is perhaps TRBD1 (5 bases). The germline V gene has CDR1 KGHDR and CDR2 SFDVKD. V lost 0 bases and J lost 0, with 17 bases in between. This CDR3 spans 19 amino acids. This CDR3 is CATSDLQGRVESSYNEQFF. CDR3 nucleotides: TGTGCCACCAGTGATTTGCAGGGCAGGGTGGAGAGCTCCTACAATGAGCAGTTCTTC.

V and J are TRBV4-1 and TRBJ1-3; D is possibly TRBD1 (6 bases). V was clipped by 6 bases and J by 3 bases, with 18 bases between them. CDR1 and CDR2 (germline): MGHRA, YSYEKL. CDR3 size: 16 residues. CDR3 nucleotides: TGCGCCAGCAGTCTCGTCCACAGGGTAGATGGAAACACCATATATTTT. It translates to CASSLVHRVDGNTIYF.

The chain joins TRBV7-9 to TRBJ1-2; TRBD1 might be the D (5 bases). The CDR3 runs to 14 residues. V shed 1 base and J shed 4 bases, with 10 bases lying between them. Germline V CDR1 and CDR2: SEHNR, FQNEAQ (reference sequence). The CDR3 coding sequence is TGTGCCAGCAGCTTAGTAGACAGAACCTATGGCTACACCTTC. It specifies CASSLVDRTYGYTF.